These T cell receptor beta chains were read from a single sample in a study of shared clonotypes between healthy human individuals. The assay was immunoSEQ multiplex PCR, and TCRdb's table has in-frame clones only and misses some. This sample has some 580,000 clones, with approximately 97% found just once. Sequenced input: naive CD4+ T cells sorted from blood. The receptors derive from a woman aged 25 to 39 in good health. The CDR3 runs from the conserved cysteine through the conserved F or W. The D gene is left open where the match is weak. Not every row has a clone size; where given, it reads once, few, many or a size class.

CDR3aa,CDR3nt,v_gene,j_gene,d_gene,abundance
CATNPPGRRKNEQFF,TGTGCCACCAACCCACCGGGACGCCGAAAGAATGAGCAGTTCTTC,TRBV19,TRBJ2-1,.,.
CASREGGNQPQHF,TGCGCCAGCAGGGAGGGAGGGAATCAGCCCCAGCATTTT,TRBV10-2,TRBJ1-5,.,few
CASSLRTGSRDIQYF,TGTGCCAGCAGCTTGAGGACCGGGAGTCGTGACATTCAGTACTTC,TRBV5-8,TRBJ2-4,.,.
CASRLIGVQPQHF,TGTGCCAGCAGGTTGATAGGGGTCCAGCCCCAGCATTTT,TRBV28,TRBJ1-5,.,.
CASSPRAQPGYEQFF,TGCGCCAGCAGCCCAAGGGCCCAACCGGGGTATGAGCAGTTCTTC,TRBV5-1,TRBJ2-1,.,.
CASSPYATGAGANVLTF,TGTGCCAGCTCACCCTACGCAACCGGAGCAGGGGCCAACGTCCTGACTTTC,TRBV18,TRBJ2-6,.,.
CASRTPDRGAYGYTF,TGTGCCAGCAGAACCCCGGACAGGGGGGCCTATGGCTACACCTTC,TRBV6-6,TRBJ1-2,TRBD1,.
CASSSPGNIQYF,TGTGCCAGCTCTTCCCCGGGAAACATTCAGTACTTC,TRBV6-1,TRBJ2-4,.,.
CASSDRNNEQFF,TGTGCCAGCAGTGACAGAAACAATGAGCAGTTCTTC,TRBV6-5,TRBJ2-1,.,.
CASRERGNTEAFF,TGTGCCAGCAGGGAGAGGGGGAACACTGAAGCTTTCTTT,TRBV2,TRBJ1-1,.,few
CASNERKAPGPTDTQYF,TGTGCCAGCAACGAACGAAAGGCACCGGGCCCAACAGATACGCAGTATTTT,TRBV5-6,TRBJ2-3,.,.
CASSLTSGSYEQYF,TGTGCCAGCAGCTTAACAAGCGGGAGTTACGAGCAGTACTTC,TRBV7-3,TRBJ2-7,TRBD2,once
CASSRPSGANVLTF,TGTGCCAGCTCCCGGCCCTCTGGGGCCAACGTCCTGACTTTC,TRBV11-2,TRBJ2-6,.,.
CASSPREVTDTQYF,TGTGCCAGCTCACCACGAGAGGTCACAGATACGCAGTATTTT,TRBV18,TRBJ2-3,.,.
CASTGGAPDTQYF,TGTGCCAGCACAGGGGGCGCGCCAGATACGCAGTATTTT,TRBV18,TRBJ2-3,TRBD1,once
CASSLGSGYGYTF,TGTGCCAGCAGCTTAGGGTCAGGCTATGGCTACACCTTC,TRBV7-9,TRBJ1-2,.,.
CASSLFGGGEWDTQYF,TGTGCCAGCAGCTTGTTCGGCGGAGGGGAGTGGGATACGCAGTATTTT,TRBV5-6,TRBJ2-3,.,.
CASSQVPSGSRYEQYF,TGCGCCAGCAGCCAAGTCCCTAGCGGGAGTCGGTACGAGCAGTACTTC,TRBV4-1,TRBJ2-7,TRBD2,once
CAWSVQLAGFGEQFF,TGTGCCTGGAGTGTACAACTAGCGGGCTTTGGTGAGCAGTTCTTC,TRBV30,TRBJ2-1,TRBD2,once
CASSSGGSSYNEQFF,TGCGCCAGCAGCTCGGGCGGGAGCTCCTACAATGAGCAGTTCTTC,TRBV5-1,TRBJ2-1,TRBD2,once
CASSAATGYQPQHF,TGTGCCAGCAGTGCCGCAACAGGGTATCAGCCCCAGCATTTT,TRBV27,TRBJ1-5,.,.
CAWSTQLAGLDEQFF,TGTGCCTGGAGTACACAACTAGCGGGATTGGATGAGCAGTTCTTC,TRBV30,TRBJ2-1,TRBD2,.
CASSGPGQGDQPQHF,TGTGCCAGCAGTGGCCCGGGACAAGGAGATCAGCCCCAGCATTTT,TRBV2,TRBJ1-5,.,.
CSVRRGPNLIQRTDTQYF,TGCAGCGTTCGAAGAGGCCCGAACCTGATACAACGCACAGATACGCAGTATTTT,TRBV29-1,TRBJ2-3,.,.
CASSLQGLAGPSYNEQFF,TGTGCCAGCAGTTTACAGGGACTAGCGGGCCCTTCCTACAATGAGCAGTTCTTC,TRBV27,TRBJ2-1,TRBD2,.
CASSTMRGATDTQYF,TGTGCCAGTAGTACGATGCGTGGAGCCACAGATACGCAGTATTTT,TRBV19,TRBJ2-3,.,.
CASSPYRVLRDTQYF,TGTGCCAGCAGCCCGTACAGGGTATTGCGGGATACGCAGTATTTT,TRBV7-8,TRBJ2-3,.,.
CSVFPRSYNEQFF,TGCAGCGTTTTCCCTCGCTCCTACAATGAGCAGTTCTTC,TRBV29-1,TRBJ2-1,.,.
CASRALRSGELFF,TGCGCCAGCAGGGCCCTTCGGAGCGGGGAGCTGTTTTTT,TRBV10-1,TRBJ2-2,.,.
CAISEEATEAFF,TGTGCCATCAGTGAGGAGGCCACTGAAGCTTTCTTT,TRBV10-3,TRBJ1-1,.,.
CASSLRELQGAFF,TGTGCCAGCAGTTTACGTGAACTCCAGGGGGCTTTCTTT,TRBV28,TRBJ1-1,.,.
CASSEHQFRYGYTF,TGTGCCAGCAGTGAGCACCAATTCCGCTATGGCTACACCTTC,TRBV6-1,TRBJ1-2,.,.
CASSPPPGQPSEEAFF,TGTGCCAGCAGCCCCCCTCCTGGACAGCCATCGGAGGAGGCTTTCTTT,TRBV28,TRBJ1-1,.,.
CASSLQRVADEQYF,TGCGCCAGCAGCTTGCAGAGGGTGGCTGACGAGCAGTACTTC,TRBV5-1,TRBJ2-7,.,.
CASSPREVGYGYTF,TGTGCCAGCAGCCCCAGGGAGGTTGGCTATGGCTACACCTTC,TRBV28,TRBJ1-2,.,.
CASSIEAFPPGELFF,TGTGCCAGTAGTATAGAGGCGTTCCCCCCCGGGGAGCTGTTTTTT,TRBV19,TRBJ2-2,.,.
CSDARQFSGEQYF,TGCAGCGACGCGCGACAGTTTTCGGGCGAGCAGTACTTC,TRBV29-1,TRBJ2-7,.,.
CASRSGDRGLNEQFF,TGTGCCAGCAGGTCGGGGGACAGGGGATTGAATGAGCAGTTCTTC,TRBV2,TRBJ2-1,TRBD1,.
CASTLNTEAFF,TGTGCCAGCACCCTGAACACTGAAGCTTTCTTT,TRBV28,TRBJ1-1,.,.
CASSSPGQETQYF,TGTGCCAGCAGTTCCCCGGGACAAGAGACCCAGTACTTC,TRBV28,TRBJ2-5,.,once
CASREGVVLGELFF,TGTGCCAGCCGGGAGGGGGTGGTTCTGGGGGAGCTGTTTTTT,TRBV27,TRBJ2-2,TRBD2,.
CASSRGELSGANVLTF,TGCGCCAGCAGCCGGGGGGAGCTCTCTGGGGCCAACGTCCTGACTTTC,TRBV5-1,TRBJ2-6,TRBD2,.
CASSLGQDRETQYF,TGTGCCAGCAGTCTCGGACAGGACAGAGAGACCCAGTACTTC,TRBV28,TRBJ2-5,TRBD1,.
CASSEDIAFGYGYTF,TGTGCCAGCAGTGAGGATATTGCTTTCGGCTATGGCTACACCTTC,TRBV25-1,TRBJ1-2,.,.
CASSLSGYGGSSLNEQFF,TGTGCCAGCAGCTTATCGGGTTACGGGGGTTCCTCACTCAATGAGCAGTTCTTC,TRBV11-3,TRBJ2-1,.,.
CASTRDVDEAFF,TGTGCCAGCACTAGGGACGTCGATGAAGCTTTCTTT,TRBV7-8,TRBJ1-1,.,.
CASSQGSAGYETQYF,TGCGCCAGCAGCCAAGGGTCGGCAGGGTACGAGACCCAGTACTTC,TRBV4-1,TRBJ2-5,.,.
CASSFSVSYGYTF,TGTGCCAGCAGTTTCTCAGTCAGCTATGGCTACACCTTC,TRBV28,TRBJ1-2,.,once
CASSSRWDSQIYEQYF,TGTGCCAGCAGCTCGAGGTGGGACAGCCAAATCTACGAGCAGTACTTC,TRBV28,TRBJ2-7,TRBD1,once
CASSQGGAHMEGYTF,TGTGCCAGCAGCCAGGGGGGGGCCCATATGGAGGGCTACACCTTC,TRBV7-2,TRBJ1-2,TRBD1,.
CASSQGTSSYEQYF,TGTGCCAGCAGCCAAGGGACTAGCTCGTACGAGCAGTACTTC,TRBV4-2,TRBJ2-7,TRBD2,.
CASSSYRDSFTEAFF,TGTGCCAGCAGTTCCTACAGAGACTCATTCACTGAAGCTTTCTTT,TRBV6-5,TRBJ1-1,.,.
CASSLRGQGTTGELFF,TGCGCCAGCAGCTTGAGGGGACAGGGGACCACCGGGGAGCTGTTTTTT,TRBV5-1,TRBJ2-2,TRBD1,.